This TCR beta chain was sequenced for a study of early T cells in non-severe SARS-CoV-2 infection. Background on the study: Alpha and beta chains were unpaired, from unsorted whole-blood bulk RNA.

Study results and caveats: VDJdb matches were skewed toward anti-spike CD8 T cell responses.

Each cDNA molecule carried a unique molecular identifier. TCRdb analysed the 5' RACE reads with MiXCR anew, one entry per CDR3 protein. The data contain 20,000 to 25,000 distinct CDR3 sequences, under 5% of them singletons. At least ten counts were recorded for this clonotype. Its matching antigen is unknown. The CDR3 extends over 17 amino acids. CDR1 is GTSNPN, CDR2 SVGIG, per germline (reference sequence). V dropped 2 bases and J dropped 6; count of bases not matched to a gene: 12. Sequences were obtained from whole blood. This TCR was sampled from an adult who was a healthcare worker with PCR-confirmed SARS-CoV-2 infection or an uninfected control (not recorded which). The V call is TRBV30, the J call TRBJ1-6, with 8 bases matching TRBD1. The CDR3 spells CAWSLRTGLPFNSPLHF. The CDR3 DNA reads as TGTGCCTGGAGTTTGCGGACAGGGTTGCCCTTTAATTCACCCCTCCACTTT.